The next 20 T cell receptor beta chains were all read from a single sample in a study of radiation and T cells in renal cell carcinoma. TCRdb's copy holds only in-frame clones and misses some; the assay was immunoSEQ multiplex PCR. The sample holds 19,000 or so clones, about 60% seen once. Treatment indicated: treatment-naive control, cytoreductive nephrectomy. The sequences come from tumor tissue, collected from a patient whose treatment was nephrectomy without radiotherapy. These receptors originate from a middle-aged man with renal cell carcinoma.

This clone was seen once. This chain joins TRBV4-1 and TRBJ1-1; D unresolved. The CDR3 covers 13 residues. The V end was cut by 1 base, the J end by 4 bases, with 7 bases between. Germline V gene lookup returns CDR1 MGHRA and CDR2 YSYEKL. CDR3 sequence (DNA): TGCGCCAGCAGCCAAGTTTTTGCCACTGAAGCTTTCTTT. This encodes CASSQVFATEAFF.

This clone was observed a handful of times. This sequence joins TRBV30 and TRBJ1-2; unclear D gene. CDR1 and CDR2 from the germline V gene are GTSNPN and SVGIG (reference sequence). Trimming took 3 bases from V and 6 from J, leaving 8 bases between them. This CDR3 has 11 residues. CDR3 in amino acids: CAWRYGDGYTF. As DNA, the CDR3 is TGTGCCTGGAGGTATGGGGATGGCTACACCTTC.

This clone was seen once. The rearrangement joins TRBV5-8 to TRBJ2-4; no firm D call. CDR3 length equals 14 residues. CDR1 is SGHTS, CDR2 YDEGEE, per germline. Trimming left V 0 bases short and J 14 bases short, with 18 bases between. The CDR3 spells CASSLGDVLPREYF. Written as DNA, the CDR3 is TGTGCCAGCAGCTTGGGGGATGTACTACCCCGTGAGTACTTC.

This chain uses TRBV6-5 with TRBJ1-1; 8 bases agree with TRBD1. CDR1 and CDR2 (germline): MNHEY, SVGAGI. The trim removed 5 bases at V and 5 bases at J, leaving 4 bases unmatched. This CDR3 is 13 amino acids long. CDR3 residues: CASSRTGRTEAFF. In nucleotides, the CDR3 is TGTGCCAGCAGTAGGACAGGGAGGACTGAAGCTTTCTTT.

V is TRBV5-4 and J is TRBJ2-3; a possible D gene is TRBD1 (5 bases). Germline-derived CDR1 and CDR2 are SGHNT and YYREEE (reference sequence). V was shortened by 3 bases and J by 4 bases, with 12 bases between the two germline ends. The CDR3 consists of 14 residues. The CDR3 DNA sequence: TGTGCCAGCAGCTCACCGGTAGGGGCAGATACGCAGTATTTT. Residues: CASSSPVGADTQYF.

The rearrangement joins TRBV14 to TRBJ2-1; D is unclear. V was clipped by 0 bases and J by 0 bases, with 12 bases between them. The germline V gene has CDR1 SGHDN and CDR2 FVKESK. The CDR3 consists of 17 residues. The CDR3 nucleotides are TGTGCCAGCAGCCAAGAACCGGGTCCCAGCTCCTACAATGAGCAGTTCTTC. Translation gives CASSQEPGPSSYNEQFF.

This chain joins TRBV12-2 and TRBJ1-3. TRBV12-2 is an annotated pseudogene. This CDR3 has 16 residues. The CDR3 spells CASRPMGGRPGNTIYF. For the CDR3, the DNA is TGTGCAAGTCGCCCTATGGGAGGGAGGCCTGGAAACACCATATATTTT.

The genes are TRBV21-1 and TRBJ2-7; the table assigns TRBD1, which was not confirmed against the DNA. TRBV21-1 is designated a pseudogene. The CDR3 runs to 16 residues. The CDR3 DNA follows: TGTGCCAGCAGCCCAAAACGGGGGGACAGGGCCTACGAGCAGTACTTC. It is translated as CASSPKRGDRAYEQYF.

The rearrangement joins TRBV18 to TRBJ2-7; 7 bases agree with TRBD1. The J segment lost 3 bases and the V segment lost 3 bases, leaving 2 bases of the junction unmatched. Per the germline V gene, CDR1 is KGHSH and CDR2 is LQKENI. The CDR3 sequence is 13 residues long. The CDR3 protein is CASSPRDSYEQYF. The CDR3 nucleotides are TGTGCCAGCTCACCTCGGGACAGCTACGAGCAGTACTTC.

The V and J genes are TRBV28 and TRBJ2-2; D call uncertain. The CDR3 extends over 14 amino acids. Germline V gives CDR1 MDHEN, CDR2 SYDVKM. V lost 4 bases and J lost 3, with 9 bases in between. CDR3 protein: CASSSGEYTGELFF. CDR3 in DNA: TGTGCCAGCAGTTCGGGCGAGTACACCGGGGAGCTGTTTTTT.

The chain links TRBV7-2 to TRBJ2-4, with D possibly being TRBD2 (5 bases). The CDR3 runs 15 residues. The germline V gene encodes CDR1 SGHTA and CDR2 FQGNSA. Trimming removed 5 bases at V and 0 bases at J, with 11 bases between. The CDR3 DNA reads TGTGCCAGCAGCCAAAGTGGGAGAGCCAAAAACATTCAGTACTTC. This sequence encodes CASSQSGRAKNIQYF.

This chain connects TRBV9 to TRBJ2-7; maybe TRBD2 (5 bases). CDR1 is SGDLS and CDR2 is YYNGEE in the germline V gene. Trimming took 0 bases from V and 0 from J, leaving 13 bases between them. The CDR3 spans 16 residues. The CDR3 nucleotides read TGTGCCAGCAGCGTAGGGATAGCGACGAGCTCCTACGAGCAGTACTTC. Encoded protein: CASSVGIATSSYEQYF.

This clone was recorded a few times. In DNA, the CDR3 is TGTGCCAGCAGCTTGGAGCGAACAGATACGCAGTATTTT. Its translation: CASSLERTDTQYF. The V and J genes are TRBV5-4 and TRBJ2-3; D unresolved. V lost 0 bases to trimming and J lost 3 bases, with 5 bases between them. CDR1 and CDR2 from the germline V gene are SGHNT and YYREEE (reference sequence). CDR3 size: 13 residues.

V is TRBV5-1 and J is TRBJ2-2, with 11 bases fitting TRBD1. V was clipped by 0 bases and J by 7 bases; unmatched bases: 5. The CDR3 is made up of 16 amino acids. Germline CDR1 reads SGHRS; CDR2 reads YFSETQ. The CDR3 nucleotides are TGCGCCAGCAGCTTGGCCGGGACAGGGGGAAACGGGGAGCTGTTTTTT. This codes for CASSLAGTGGNGELFF.

This rearrangement joins TRBV5-1 to TRBJ2-1, with 11 bases identical to TRBD2. V trimming: 2 bases; J trimming: 7 bases; junction bases outside the gene matches: 8. This CDR3 has 16 residues. Germline-derived CDR1 and CDR2 are SGHRS and YFSETQ. Written as DNA, the CDR3 is TGCGCCAGCAGCTTCCAGACTAGCGGGATTGAGAATGAGCAGTTCTTC. It yields the protein CASSFQTSGIENEQFF.

This clone was observed a few times. The chain is built from TRBV4-3 and TRBJ2-6; TRBD1 matches 7 bases. The CDR3 totals 17 residues. The V segment lost 5 bases and the J segment 0 bases; nucleotides outside the gene matches: 7. Germline assignment: CDR1 LGHNA and CDR2 YSLEER. The CDR3 is CASSSRQGRSGANVLTF. CDR3 DNA: TGCGCCAGCAGCAGTCGACAGGGCCGCTCTGGGGCCAACGTCCTGACTTTC.

This chain connects TRBV30 to TRBJ2-3; D is perhaps TRBD1 or TRBD2 (5 bases each). The length of the CDR3 is 15 residues. Germline CDR1 and CDR2: GTSNPN and SVGIG (reference sequence). Trimming took 0 bases from V and 2 from J, leaving 12 bases between them. CDR3 amino acids: CAWSVLGELTDTQYF. DNA for the CDR3: TGTGCCTGGAGTGTACTGGGGGAGCTCACAGATACGCAGTATTTT.

This clone came up a few times. This chain links TRBV20-1 with TRBJ2-5; possible D gene TRBD1, 5 bases. The V end was cut by 1 base, the J end by 7 bases, with 7 bases between. Germline CDR1 DFQATT, CDR2 SNEGSKA (reference sequence). This CDR3 has 11 residues. In DNA form, the CDR3 reads TGCAGTGCTAGAGCCCAGGGGACCCAGTACTTC. It encodes CSARAQGTQYF.

This clone was counted a few times. The chain's CDR3 is CASSLVIGESPLHF. CDR3 sequence (DNA): TGTGCCAGCAGCTTAGTGATCGGGGAATCACCCCTCCACTTT. The rearrangement joins TRBV7-6 to TRBJ1-6; D is uncertain. V lost 1 base, J lost 10 bases, and 11 bases lay in between. The germline gives CDR1 SGHVS, CDR2 FNYEAQ. The CDR3 contains 14 residues.

This chain uses TRBV6-5 with TRBJ2-4, with 9 bases lining up with TRBD2. Per germline, CDR1 MNHEY and CDR2 SVGAGI. The ends lost 7 bases at V and 5 bases at J; junction bases unmatched: 9. CDR3 length equals 15 residues. The CDR3 reads CASTPRREGQNIQYF. In nucleotides, the CDR3 is TGTGCCAGCACCCCGAGGCGGGAGGGCCAAAACATTCAGTACTTC.